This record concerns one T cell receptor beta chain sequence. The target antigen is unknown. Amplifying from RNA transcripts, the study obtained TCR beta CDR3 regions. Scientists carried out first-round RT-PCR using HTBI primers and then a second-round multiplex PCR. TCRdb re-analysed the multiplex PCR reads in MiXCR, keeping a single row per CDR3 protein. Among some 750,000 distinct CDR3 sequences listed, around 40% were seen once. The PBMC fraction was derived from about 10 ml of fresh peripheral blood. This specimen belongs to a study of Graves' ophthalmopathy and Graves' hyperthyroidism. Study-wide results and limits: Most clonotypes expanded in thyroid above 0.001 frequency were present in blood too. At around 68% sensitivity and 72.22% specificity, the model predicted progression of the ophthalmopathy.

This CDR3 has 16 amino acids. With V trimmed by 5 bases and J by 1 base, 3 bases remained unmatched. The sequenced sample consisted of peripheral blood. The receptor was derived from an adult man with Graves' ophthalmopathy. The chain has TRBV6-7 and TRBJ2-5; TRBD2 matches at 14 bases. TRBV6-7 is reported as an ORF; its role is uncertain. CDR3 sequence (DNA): TGTGCCAGCAGTGGGACTAGCGGGAGATTCCAAGAGACCCAGTACTTC. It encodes CASSGTSGRFQETQYF.